One sample yielded the 21 T cell receptor beta chains listed below, sequenced in a study of T-cell reconstitution after alpha-beta-depleted transplantation in children. Unique molecular identifiers were incorporated during preparation of the TCRbeta library. Each CDR3 protein gets one entry after TCRdb re-called the PCR reads with MiXCR. This table has 580,000 or so distinct CDR3 sequences, 23% appearing once. The specimen comprised PBMCs, mostly from graft donor cells, sampled 360 days after TCRalphabeta/CD19-depleted stem cell transplant. The receptors originated from a boy younger than two who had a stem cell transplant for acute myeloid leukemia, so the T cells may come from the graft donor.

This chain links TRBV12-3 or TRBV12-4 with TRBJ1-2; D unclear. The V gene lost 4 bases and the J gene lost 4 bases, with 22 bases spanning the gap. This CDR3 has 17 residues. For the CDR3, the DNA is TGTGCCAGCAGTTCCCGTGAAGGAGGGAAGTGGGGCTATGGCTACACCTTC. It codes for CASSSREGGKWGYGYTF.

This clonotype was seen only a few times. This chain connects TRBV19 to TRBJ2-3; D unclear. CDR1 is LNHDA, CDR2 SQIVND, per germline (reference sequence). V gave up 3 bases and J gave up 2 bases, with 9 bases separating them. The CDR3 contains 14 residues. CDR3 nucleotide sequence: TGTGCCAGTAGTATTCCGGAACCCACAGATACGCAGTATTTT. Its translation: CASSIPEPTDTQYF.

J is TRBJ2-7 and V is TRBV28, with TRBD2 as a possible D gene (5 bases). V was trimmed by 8 bases and J by 2 bases, leaving 10 bases between them. Germline values: CDR1 MDHEN, CDR2 SYDVKM. The CDR3 runs to 12 residues. In nucleotides, the CDR3 is TGTGCCAGCTGGACTGACCCCTACGAGCAGTACTTC. Protein sequence: CASWTDPYEQYF.

The CDR3 sequence is CSARVRKWDGSYEQYF. The CDR3 DNA reads as TGCAGTGCTAGAGTAAGGAAGTGGGACGGATCCTACGAGCAGTACTTC. This rearrangement joins TRBV20-1 to TRBJ2-7; D assignment may be TRBD1 or TRBD2 (5 bases each). This CDR3 comprises 16 residues. V was pared by 1 base and J by 1 base, with 17 bases between. The germline V gene encodes CDR1 DFQATT and CDR2 SNEGSKA (reference sequence).

This clonotype came up a few times. The chain joins TRBV5-4 to TRBJ2-1; D not certain. Trimming took 6 bases from V and 6 from J, leaving 13 bases between them. The germline V gene encodes CDR1 SGHNT and CDR2 YYREEE (reference sequence). The CDR3 has 13 amino acids. The CDR3 reads CASNPELGNEQFF. CDR3 sequence (DNA): TGTGCCAGCAACCCCGAGCTGGGCAATGAGCAGTTCTTC.

In its sample, this clonotype was seen a few times. This rearrangement joins TRBV12-3 or TRBV12-4 to TRBJ2-1; maybe TRBD2 (5 bases). The V end lost 6 bases, the J end lost 0 bases, and 6 bases lay between the germline ends. The CDR3 is made up of 13 amino acids. As DNA, the CDR3 is TGTGCCAGCAGGGACTTCTCCTACAATGAGCAGTTCTTC. Amino acid sequence: CASRDFSYNEQFF.

Details on this clonotype: A much larger clonotype is one base distant, so this may be a read error. This sequence joins TRBV7-2 and TRBJ2-3, with 7 bases identical to TRBD2. Germline lookup yields CDR1 SGHTA and CDR2 FQGNSA. Losses at the gene ends were 5 bases for V and 13 bases for J; bases not matched to a gene: 9. The CDR3 loop spans 12 amino acids. CDR3 residues: CASSQGGGGEYF. In DNA, the CDR3 is TGTGCCAGCAGCCAGGGAGGCGGGGGAGAGTATTTT.

This clonotype was counted between two and nine times. The chain carries TRBV3-1 and TRBJ2-1, with a tentative D call TRBD2 (7 bases). From germline, CDR1 is LGHDT and CDR2 YNNKEL (reference sequence). Trimming shortened V by 1 base and J by 4 bases, and 17 bases separated the two germline ends. This CDR3 has 17 amino acids. CDR3 sequence: CASSQAPAGTPYNEQFF. The DNA for the CDR3 is TGTGCCAGCAGCCAAGCCCCAGCGGGGACACCATACAATGAGCAGTTCTTC.

A few counts support this clonotype. This chain uses TRBV12-3 or TRBV12-4 with TRBJ2-1, with D uncertain. V lost 5 bases to trimming and J lost 3 bases, with 17 bases between them. The CDR3 is 16 amino acids. CDR3 in DNA: TGTGCCAGCAGTCTCACGGGCGCGGACCTCTACAATGAGCAGTTCTTC. Residues: CASSLTGADLYNEQFF.

As DNA, the CDR3 is TGCGCCAGCAGCCACGGGACATTCCGACAGCCCCAGCATTTT. This codes for CASSHGTFRQPQHF. This chain links TRBV4-3 with TRBJ1-5; a weak D match, TRBD1 (6 bases). The CDR3 is 14 residues long. Germline V gene sequence: CDR1 LGHNA, CDR2 YSLEER. Trimming pared 3 bases from V and 7 bases from J, leaving 13 bases between.

A few counts support this clonotype. V is TRBV12-3 or TRBV12-4 and J is TRBJ2-3; the D gene is possibly TRBD1 (6 bases). The CDR3 has 15 residues. Trimming removed 5 bases at V and 6 bases at J, with 18 bases between. The CDR3 DNA follows: TGTGCCAGCAGTCTAACAGGGCGACCGGGGGATACGCAGTATTTT. This codes for CASSLTGRPGDTQYF.

The rearrangement joins TRBV5-1 to TRBJ2-4; 7 positions agree with TRBD1. The V segment lost 1 base and the J segment 0 bases; nucleotides outside the gene matches: 4. Germline V lookup: CDR1 SGHRS, CDR2 YFSETQ. The CDR3 has 16 residues. The CDR3 region is CASSLSGGLAKNIQYF. In nucleotides, the CDR3 is TGCGCCAGCAGCTTGTCAGGGGGTCTAGCCAAAAACATTCAGTACTTC.

The chain carries TRBV20-1 and TRBJ1-1; 7 bases match TRBD1. Trimming cost V 4 bases and J 0 bases; bases outside gene matches: 8. The length of the CDR3 is 15 residues. The germline gives CDR1 DFQATT, CDR2 SNEGSKA (reference sequence). The chain's CDR3 is CSAITTDRVNTEAFF. Here the CDR3 DNA reads TGCAGTGCTATTACCACCGACAGGGTGAACACTGAAGCTTTCTTT.

This clonotype appeared many times. The chain is built from TRBV11-3 and TRBJ2-3; no clear D gene. The V end was cut by 4 bases, the J end by 6 bases, with 14 bases between. Germline-derived CDR1 and CDR2 are SGHNT and YENEEA. The CDR3 runs 14 residues. CDR3 sequence: CASSSPGVSDTQYF. The CDR3 DNA is TGTGCCAGCAGCTCCCCGGGTGTATCGGATACGCAGTATTTT.

The chain joins TRBV5-4 to TRBJ2-7; 13 nucleotides agree with TRBD2. V dropped 4 bases and J dropped 7; count of bases not matched to a gene: 5. The CDR3 has 14 residues. Germline-derived CDR1 and CDR2 are SGHNT and YYREEE (reference sequence). CDR3 residues: CASSIPGLAGEQYF. CDR3 DNA: TGTGCCAGCAGCATCCCGGGACTAGCGGGGGAGCAGTACTTC.

Ten or more counts support this clonotype. The rearrangement uses TRBV12-3 or TRBV12-4 and TRBJ2-1; TRBD2 aligns across 9 bases. V trimming: 2 bases; J trimming: 2 bases; junction bases outside the gene matches: 1. The CDR3 covers 15 residues. This CDR3 is CASSLRTSAYNEQFF. The CDR3, as DNA: TGTGCCAGCAGTTTAAGGACTAGCGCCTACAATGAGCAGTTCTTC.

J is TRBJ1-6 and V is TRBV28, with a tentative D call TRBD1 (5 bases). Germline CDR1 reads MDHEN; CDR2 reads SYDVKM. The germline V and J ends were trimmed by 0 bases and 7 bases, with 13 bases remaining between them. The CDR3 contains 16 residues. This chain's CDR3 is CASSLWGTSGNSPLHF. In DNA form, the CDR3 reads TGTGCCAGCAGTTTATGGGGGACCTCGGGGAATTCACCCCTCCACTTT.

In this sample, this clonotype turned up many times. The genes are TRBV7-9 and TRBJ2-1; D perhaps matches TRBD1 (6 bases). V was shortened by 5 bases and J by 5 bases, with 13 bases between the two germline ends. Germline V gene lookup returns CDR1 SEHNR and CDR2 FQNEAQ (reference sequence). The CDR3 has 14 residues. The CDR3 sequence is CASSITGQNNEQFF. CDR3 coding DNA: TGTGCCAGCAGCATAACCGGACAGAACAATGAGCAGTTCTTC.

The rearrangement uses TRBV5-6 and TRBJ1-5; D unclear. The CDR3 is 14 residues long. Germline V lookup: CDR1 SGHDT, CDR2 YYEEEE. The V end lost 4 bases, the J end lost 0 bases, and 8 bases lay between the germline ends. The CDR3 DNA sequence: TGTGCCAGCAGCGCAGGATATAGCAATCAGCCCCAGCATTTT. Residues: CASSAGYSNQPQHF.

The J gene is TRBJ2-3, the V gene TRBV4-3; unclear D gene. Trimming shortened V by 0 bases and J by 11 bases, and 15 bases separated the two germline ends. Germline CDR1 reads LGHNA; CDR2 reads YSLEER. The CDR3 is 14 residues long. Here the CDR3 DNA reads TGCGCCAGCAGCCAAGACAGATCGCTGAGCCTGCAGTATTTT. This encodes CASSQDRSLSLQYF.

The chain has TRBV5-1 and TRBJ2-7, with 8 nucleotides matching TRBD1. Trimming removed 2 bases from V and 5 bases from J; junction bases left unmatched: 3. The CDR3 is made up of 13 amino acids. The germline V gene encodes CDR1 SGHRS and CDR2 YFSETQ. The CDR3 DNA reads as TGCGCCAGCAGCTTCCCAGGGGGCCACGAGCAGTACTTC. Translating it yields CASSFPGGHEQYF.